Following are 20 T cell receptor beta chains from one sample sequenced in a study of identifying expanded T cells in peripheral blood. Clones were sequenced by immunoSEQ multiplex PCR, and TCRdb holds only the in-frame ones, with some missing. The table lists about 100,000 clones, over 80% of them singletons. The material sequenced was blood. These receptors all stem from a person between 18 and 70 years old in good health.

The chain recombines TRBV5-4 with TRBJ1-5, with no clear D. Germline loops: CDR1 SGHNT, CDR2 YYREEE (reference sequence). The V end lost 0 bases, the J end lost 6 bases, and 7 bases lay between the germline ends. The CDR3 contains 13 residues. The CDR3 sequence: CASSLDAVQPQHF. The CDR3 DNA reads TGTGCCAGCAGCTTGGATGCTGTTCAGCCCCAGCATTTT.

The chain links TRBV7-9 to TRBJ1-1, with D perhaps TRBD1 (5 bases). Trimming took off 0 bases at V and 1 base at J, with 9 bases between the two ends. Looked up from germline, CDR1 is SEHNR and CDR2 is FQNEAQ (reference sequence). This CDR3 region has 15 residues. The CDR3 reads CASSLARRGNTEAFF. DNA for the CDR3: TGTGCCAGCAGCTTAGCGCGTAGGGGGAACACTGAAGCTTTCTTT.

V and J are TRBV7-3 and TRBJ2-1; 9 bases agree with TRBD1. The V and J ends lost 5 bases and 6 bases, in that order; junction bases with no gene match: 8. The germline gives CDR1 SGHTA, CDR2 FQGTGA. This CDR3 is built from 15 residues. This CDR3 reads CASSPDRGASNEQFF. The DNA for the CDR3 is TGTGCCAGCAGCCCCGACAGGGGGGCCAGCAATGAGCAGTTCTTC.

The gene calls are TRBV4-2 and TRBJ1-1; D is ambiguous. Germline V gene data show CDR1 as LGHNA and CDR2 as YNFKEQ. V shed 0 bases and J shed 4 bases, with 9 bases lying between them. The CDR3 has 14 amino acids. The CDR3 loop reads CASSQELRGTEAFF. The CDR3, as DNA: TGTGCCAGCAGCCAAGAGCTACGGGGCACTGAAGCTTTCTTT.

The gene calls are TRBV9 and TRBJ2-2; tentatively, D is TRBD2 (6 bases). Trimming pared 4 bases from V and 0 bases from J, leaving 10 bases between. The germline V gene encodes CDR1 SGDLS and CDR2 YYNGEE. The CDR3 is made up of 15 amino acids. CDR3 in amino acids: CASSTGGTNTGELFF. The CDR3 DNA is TGTGCCAGCAGCACCGGAGGGACGAACACCGGGGAGCTGTTTTTT.

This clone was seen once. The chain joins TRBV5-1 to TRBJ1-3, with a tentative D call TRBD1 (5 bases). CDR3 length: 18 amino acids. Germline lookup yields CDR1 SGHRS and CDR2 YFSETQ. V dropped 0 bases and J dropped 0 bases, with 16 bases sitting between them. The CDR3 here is CASSLVGGATYSGNTIYF. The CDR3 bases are TGCGCCAGCAGCTTGGTCGGGGGAGCCACCTACTCTGGAAACACCATATATTTT.

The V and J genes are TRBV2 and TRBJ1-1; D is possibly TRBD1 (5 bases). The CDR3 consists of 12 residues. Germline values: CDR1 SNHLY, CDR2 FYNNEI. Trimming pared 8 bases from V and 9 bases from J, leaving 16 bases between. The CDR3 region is CASLGDDRKAFF. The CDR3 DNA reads TGTGCCAGCCTAGGGGACGACCGGAAAGCTTTCTTT.

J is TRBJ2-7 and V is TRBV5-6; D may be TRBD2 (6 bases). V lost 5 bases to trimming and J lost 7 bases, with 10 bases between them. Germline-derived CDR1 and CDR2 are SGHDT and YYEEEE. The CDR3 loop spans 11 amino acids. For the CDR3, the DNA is TGTGCCAGCAGGCGTGGAGGGGAGCAGTACTTC. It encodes CASRRGGEQYF. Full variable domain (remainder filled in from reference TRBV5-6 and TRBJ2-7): DAGVTQSPTHLIKTRGQQVTLRCSPKSGHDTVSWYQQALGQGPQFIFQYYEEEERQRGNFPDRFSGHQFPNYSSELNVNALLLGDSALYLCASRRGGEQYFGPGTRLTVT.

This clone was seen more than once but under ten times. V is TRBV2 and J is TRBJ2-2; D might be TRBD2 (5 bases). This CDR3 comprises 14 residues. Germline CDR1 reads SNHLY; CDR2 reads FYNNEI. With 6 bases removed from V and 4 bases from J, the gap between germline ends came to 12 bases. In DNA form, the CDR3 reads TGTGCCAGCAGCGGAGAGGGTTTCACCGGGGAGCTGTTTTTT. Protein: CASSGEGFTGELFF.

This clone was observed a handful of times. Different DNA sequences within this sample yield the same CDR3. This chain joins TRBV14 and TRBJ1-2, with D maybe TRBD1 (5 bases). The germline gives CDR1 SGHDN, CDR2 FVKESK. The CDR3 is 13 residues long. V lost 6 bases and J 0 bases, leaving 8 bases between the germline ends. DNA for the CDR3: TGTGCCAGCAGTCAGGGTACTAACTATGGCTACACCTTC. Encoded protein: CASSQGTNYGYTF.

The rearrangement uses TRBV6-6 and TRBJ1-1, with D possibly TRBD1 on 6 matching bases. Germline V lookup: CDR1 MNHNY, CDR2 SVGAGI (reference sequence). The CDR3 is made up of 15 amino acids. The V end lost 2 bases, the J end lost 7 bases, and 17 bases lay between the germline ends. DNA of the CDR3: TGTGCCAGCAGTTACGTCGACAGGAGACTAGATGAAGCTTTCTTT. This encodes CASSYVDRRLDEAFF.

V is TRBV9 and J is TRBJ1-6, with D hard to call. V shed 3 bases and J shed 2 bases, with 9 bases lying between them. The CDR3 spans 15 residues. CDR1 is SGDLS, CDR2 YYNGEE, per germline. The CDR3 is CASSGAGAYNSPLHF. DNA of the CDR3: TGTGCCAGCAGCGGGGCAGGCGCCTATAATTCACCCCTCCACTTT. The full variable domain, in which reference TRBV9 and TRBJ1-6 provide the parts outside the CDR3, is DSGVTQTPKHLITATGQRVTLRCSPRSGDLSVYWYQQSLDQGLQFLIQYYNGEERAKGNILERFSAQQFPDLHSELNLSSLELGDSALYFCASSGAGAYNSPLHFGNGTRLTVT.

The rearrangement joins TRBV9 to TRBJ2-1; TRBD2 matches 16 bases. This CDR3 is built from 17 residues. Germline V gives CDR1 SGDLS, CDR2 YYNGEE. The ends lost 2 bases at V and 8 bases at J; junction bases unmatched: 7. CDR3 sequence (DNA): TGTGCCAGCAGCGTCGGGACTAGCGGGGGGGCATGGGATGAGCAGTTCTTC. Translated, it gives CASSVGTSGGAWDEQFF.

In DNA form, the CDR3 reads TGTGCCAGCAGCTTAGAACAGGGGACCTCCTACGAGCAGTACTTC. This gives the protein CASSLEQGTSYEQYF. The chain is built from TRBV11-3 and TRBJ2-7; 7 nucleotides agree with TRBD1. The CDR3 has 15 residues. V lost 0 bases and J lost 0; bases outside the gene matches: 2. Germline loops: CDR1 SGHNT, CDR2 YENEEA.

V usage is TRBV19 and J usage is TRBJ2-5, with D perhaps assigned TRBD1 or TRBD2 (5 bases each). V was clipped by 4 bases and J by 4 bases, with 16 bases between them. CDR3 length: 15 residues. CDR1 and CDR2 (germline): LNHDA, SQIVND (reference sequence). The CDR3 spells CASSRERGEGETQYF. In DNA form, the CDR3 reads TGTGCCAGTAGTAGGGAGAGGGGAGAGGGAGAGACCCAGTACTTC.

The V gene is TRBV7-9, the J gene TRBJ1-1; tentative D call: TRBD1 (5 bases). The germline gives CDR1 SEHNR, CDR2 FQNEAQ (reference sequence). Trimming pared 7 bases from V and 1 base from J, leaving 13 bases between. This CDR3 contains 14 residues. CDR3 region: CASTPQGGNTEAFF. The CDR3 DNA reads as TGTGCCAGCACTCCCCAGGGTGGGAACACTGAAGCTTTCTTT.

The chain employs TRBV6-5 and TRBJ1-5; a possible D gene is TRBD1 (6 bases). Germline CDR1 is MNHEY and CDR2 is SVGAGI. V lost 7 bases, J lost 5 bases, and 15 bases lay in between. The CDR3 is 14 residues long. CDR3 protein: CASTRGQLYQPQHF. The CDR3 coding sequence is TGTGCCAGCACCAGAGGACAGCTATATCAGCCCCAGCATTTT.

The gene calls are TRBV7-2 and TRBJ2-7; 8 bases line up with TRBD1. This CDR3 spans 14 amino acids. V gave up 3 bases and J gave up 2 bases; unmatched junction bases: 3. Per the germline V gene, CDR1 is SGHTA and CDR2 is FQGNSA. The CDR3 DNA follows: TGTGCCAGCAGCTTCCAACAGGGGGCCTACGAGCAGTACTTC. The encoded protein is CASSFQQGAYEQYF.

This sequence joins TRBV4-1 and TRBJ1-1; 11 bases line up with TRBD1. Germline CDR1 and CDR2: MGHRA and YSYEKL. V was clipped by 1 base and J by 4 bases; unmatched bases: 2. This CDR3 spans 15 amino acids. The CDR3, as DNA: TGCGCCAGCAGCCAAGGGGGACAGGGGGGCACTGAAGCTTTCTTT. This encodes CASSQGGQGGTEAFF.

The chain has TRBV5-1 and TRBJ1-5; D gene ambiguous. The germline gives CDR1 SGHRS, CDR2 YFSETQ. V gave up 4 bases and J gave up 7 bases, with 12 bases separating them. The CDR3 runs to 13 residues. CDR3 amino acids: CASSVDPGQPQHF. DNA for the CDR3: TGCGCCAGCAGCGTAGACCCTGGCCAGCCCCAGCATTTT.